This TCR beta chain came from a study of CXCR3-negative and CXCR3-positive naive CD8 T cells. About the study: Each library gave roughly 1.6 +/- 0.3 million of about 150 million TRB reads.

Germline CDR1 is MDHEN and CDR2 is SYDVKM. The CDR3 spans 14 residues. Findings and limits, study-wide: Comparison of naive cells showed more hydrophobic TRB CDR3s in CXCR3-positive than in CXCR3-negative naive cells.

All CD8+ T cell subsets were sorted in triplicate at 250,000 to 300,000 cells each. As concerns this clonotype: Its cognate antigen is unknown.

The libraries of TRB cDNA were prepared using 5' RACE with UMI labels. TCRdb re-called the 5' RACE reads and catalogs CDR3 proteins one per entry, DNA excluded. The table for this sample gives under 150,000 distinct CDR3 sequences. Sequenced sample: naive CXCR3+ CD8+ T cells from blood. Noted subset: CD45RO-CCR7+CD27+CD95- naive CD8+ T cells expressing CXCR3 (TNR3+). The TCR was taken from a human donor in good health. Some clones in this sample may be carry-over from other donors' samples. This sequence joins TRBV28 and TRBJ1-2. The CDR3 loop is CASSLQFRGYGYTF.